The entry that follows covers one T cell receptor beta chain sequence. The antigen remains undetermined. Other DNA sequences of this sample code for an identical CDR3. The data derive from a study of cytomegalovirus exposure and HLA in healthy donors. General study results and limits: First-cohort TCR clusters tended to co-occur in the approximately 110 validation repertoires, a later analysis found.

Using immunoSEQ multiplex PCR, the repertoire was profiled, and TCRdb retains in-frame clones only, with some absent. The sample has some 240,000 clones, around 87% seen once. Germline V gene sequence: CDR1 MDHEN, CDR2 SYDVKM. Trimming cost V 1 base and J 0 bases, with 3 bases left between them. CDR3 length: 13 amino acids. Sequenced input: PBMCs. The receptor's source is a woman under 30 in good health and CMV-seropositive. V usage is TRBV28 and J usage is TRBJ1-1; D is undetermined. CDR3 protein: CASSLSVNTEAFF. The CDR3 DNA reads as TGTGCCAGCAGTTTATCGGTGAACACTGAAGCTTTCTTT.